This TCR beta chain was sequenced for a study of TIL therapy for anti-PD-1-resistant metastatic lung cancer. Study-wide background: Progressing patients received lymphodepletion, expanded TIL infusion and IL-2.

The time point is: pre-treatment sample, taken before nivolumab and TIL therapy. The immunoSEQ assay was v3. Only in-frame clones appear in the TCRdb table, and some are missing; sequencing was by immunoSEQ multiplex PCR. The data contain approximately 57,000 clones, about 81% of them singletons. V was clipped by 1 base and J by 4 bases, with 8 bases between them. This CDR3 is 14 amino acids long. Germline-derived CDR1 and CDR2 are SGHTA and FQGNSA. The sequence derives from a person between 25 and 79 years old with non-small cell lung cancer. The material was blood, obtained at baseline. The chain couples TRBV7-2 to TRBJ1-3; a weak D match, TRBD1 (6 bases). The CDR3 protein is CASSLGQAGNTIYF. CDR3 sequence (DNA): TGTGCCAGCAGCTTAGGACAGGCGGGAAACACCATATATTTT.